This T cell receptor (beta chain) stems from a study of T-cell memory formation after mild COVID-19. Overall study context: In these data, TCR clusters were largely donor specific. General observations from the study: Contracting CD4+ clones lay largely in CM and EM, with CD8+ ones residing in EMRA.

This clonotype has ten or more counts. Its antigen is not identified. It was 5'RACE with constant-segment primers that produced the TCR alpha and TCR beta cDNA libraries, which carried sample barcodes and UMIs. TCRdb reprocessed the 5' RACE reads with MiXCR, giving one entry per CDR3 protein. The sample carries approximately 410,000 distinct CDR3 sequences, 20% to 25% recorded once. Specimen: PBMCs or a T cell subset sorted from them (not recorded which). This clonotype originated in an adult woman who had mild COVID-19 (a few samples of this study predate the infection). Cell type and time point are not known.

The CDR3 nucleotides are TGTGCCAGCAGTTACCCCGCCTACAATGAGCAGTTCTTC. Translated, it gives CASSYPAYNEQFF. V and J are TRBV6-6 and TRBJ2-1; the D is unclear. CDR3 length: 13 residues. Germline values: CDR1 MNHNY, CDR2 SVGAGI (reference sequence). The V and J ends lost 2 bases and 2 bases respectively, with 4 bases between them.